The 6 T cell receptor beta chains below come from one sample, sequenced in a study of cytotoxic CD8 clonotypes in ibrutinib-treated CLL. Assay: immunoSEQ multiplex PCR; the TCRdb copy retains only in-frame clones and omits some. The data hold about 35,000 clones, with over 70% observed a single time. This sample comprised PBMCs, obtained at disease progression, from a patient treated with ibrutinib. These receptors all stem from a human donor with chronic lymphocytic leukemia.

The gene calls are TRBV18 and TRBJ2-3, with no clear D. Germline values: CDR1 KGHSH, CDR2 LQKENI. This CDR3 is built from 15 residues. V lost 3 bases to trimming and J lost 2 bases, with 12 bases between them. The CDR3 bases are TGTGCCAGCTCACCCGACGTGGGGTCCACAGATACGCAGTATTTT. This encodes CASSPDVGSTDTQYF.

This clone was seen once. The genes are TRBV7-9 and TRBJ2-5, with 7 bases lining up with TRBD2. Per germline, CDR1 SEHNR and CDR2 FQNEAQ (reference sequence). This CDR3 spans 14 amino acids. Trimming at V came to 8 bases and at J to 5 bases, leaving 11 bases not matched to a gene. The chain's CDR3 is CASGIDAGGETQYF. Written as DNA, the CDR3 is TGTGCCAGCGGCATCGACGCCGGGGGGGAGACCCAGTACTTC.

Turning to this clone: One end of the junction fails to match germline, which may point to a read error. The chain carries TRBV11-1 and TRBJ1-2; 10 bases map to TRBD1. In germline, CDR1 is SGHAT, CDR2 FQDESV (reference sequence). This CDR3 contains 13 residues. CDR3 in amino acids: CASSLGETGGLSF. As DNA, the CDR3 is TGTGCCAGCAGCTTAGGGGAGACAGGGGGCCTATCCTTC.

This chain uses TRBV5-1 with TRBJ2-7; maybe TRBD2 (5 bases). Germline-derived CDR1 and CDR2 are SGHRS and YFSETQ. V lost 4 bases, J lost 5 bases, and 13 bases lay in between. The CDR3 loop spans 13 amino acids. The CDR3 nucleotides read TGCGCCAGCAGCCTCGGGGAGTTGGACGAGCAGTACTTC. Protein sequence: CASSLGELDEQYF.

V gene TRBV5-1 combines with J gene TRBJ1-2; TRBD1 is a possible D gene (6 bases). The CDR3 sequence is 15 residues long. The germline V and J ends were trimmed by 0 bases and 7 bases, with 16 bases remaining between them. Germline V gene lookup returns CDR1 SGHRS and CDR2 YFSETQ. The CDR3 coding sequence is TGCGCCAGCAGCTTGGCTTTAGGGCAGGGGCCTGGCTACACCTTC. Its protein product is CASSLALGQGPGYTF.

This clone has only a few counts. V is TRBV19 and J is TRBJ1-4; no clear D. Looked up from germline, CDR1 is LNHDA and CDR2 is SQIVND (reference sequence). The ends were cut back, 3 bases at V and 4 bases at J, with 9 bases in the middle. This CDR3 is built from 14 residues. DNA of the CDR3: TGTGCCAGTAGTATTTCGGGAGTTAATGAAAAACTGTTTTTT. It is translated as CASSISGVNEKLFF.